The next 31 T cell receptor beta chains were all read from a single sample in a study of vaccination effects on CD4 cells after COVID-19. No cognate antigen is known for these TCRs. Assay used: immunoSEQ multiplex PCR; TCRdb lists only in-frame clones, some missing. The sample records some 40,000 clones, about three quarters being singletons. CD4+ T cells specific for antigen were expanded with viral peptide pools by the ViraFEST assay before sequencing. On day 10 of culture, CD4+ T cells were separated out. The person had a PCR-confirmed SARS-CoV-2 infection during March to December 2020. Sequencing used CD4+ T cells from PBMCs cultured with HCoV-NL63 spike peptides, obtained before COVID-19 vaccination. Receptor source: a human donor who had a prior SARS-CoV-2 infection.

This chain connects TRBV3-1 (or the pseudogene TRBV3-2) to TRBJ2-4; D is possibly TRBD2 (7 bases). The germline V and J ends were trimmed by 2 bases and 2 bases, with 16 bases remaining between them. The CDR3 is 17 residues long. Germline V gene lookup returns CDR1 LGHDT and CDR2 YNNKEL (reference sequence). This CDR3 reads CASSQLGGGSTKNIQYF. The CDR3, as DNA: TGTGCCAGCAGCCAATTGGGGGGGGGCTCCACCAAAAACATTCAGTACTTC.

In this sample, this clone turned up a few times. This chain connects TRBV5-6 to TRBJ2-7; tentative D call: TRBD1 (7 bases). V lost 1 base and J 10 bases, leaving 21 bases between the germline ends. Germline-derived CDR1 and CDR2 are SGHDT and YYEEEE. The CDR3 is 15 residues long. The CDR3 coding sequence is TGTGCCAGCAGCTTGACGGGATCGGGGGACAGACGACAGTACTTC. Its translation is CASSLTGSGDRRQYF.

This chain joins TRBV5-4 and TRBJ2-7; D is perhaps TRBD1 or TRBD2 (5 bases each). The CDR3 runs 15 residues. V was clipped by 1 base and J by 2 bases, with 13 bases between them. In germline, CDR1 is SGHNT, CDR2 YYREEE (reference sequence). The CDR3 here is CASSLTGTGTYEQYF. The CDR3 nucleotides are TGTGCCAGCAGCTTGACCGGGACGGGTACCTACGAGCAGTACTTC.

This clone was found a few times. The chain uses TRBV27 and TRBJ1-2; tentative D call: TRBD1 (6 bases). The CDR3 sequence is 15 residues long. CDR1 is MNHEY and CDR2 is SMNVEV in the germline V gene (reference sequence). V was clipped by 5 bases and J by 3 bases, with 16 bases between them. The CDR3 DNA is TGTGCCAGCAGTCCATCTCGGACAGAGTACTATGGCTACACCTTC. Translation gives CASSPSRTEYYGYTF.

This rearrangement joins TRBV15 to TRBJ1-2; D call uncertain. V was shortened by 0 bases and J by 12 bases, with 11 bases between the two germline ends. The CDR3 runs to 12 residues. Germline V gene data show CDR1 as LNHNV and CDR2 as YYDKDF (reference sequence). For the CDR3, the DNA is TGTGCCACCAGCAGAGATGGGCGCACCAACACCTTC. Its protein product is CATSRDGRTNTF.

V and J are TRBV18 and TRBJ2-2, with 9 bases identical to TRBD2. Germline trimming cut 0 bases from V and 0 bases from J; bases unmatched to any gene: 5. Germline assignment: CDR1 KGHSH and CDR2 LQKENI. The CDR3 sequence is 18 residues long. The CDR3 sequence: CASSPPGIAGANTGELFF. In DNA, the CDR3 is TGTGCCAGCTCACCACCAGGTATAGCGGGGGCGAACACCGGGGAGCTGTTTTTT.

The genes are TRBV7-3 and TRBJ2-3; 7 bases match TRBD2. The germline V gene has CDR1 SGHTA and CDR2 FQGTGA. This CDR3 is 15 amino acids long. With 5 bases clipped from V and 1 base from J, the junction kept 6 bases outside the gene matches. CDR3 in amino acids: CASSHSGLGTDTQYF. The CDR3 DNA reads TGTGCCAGCAGCCATAGCGGGTTAGGCACAGATACGCAGTATTTT.

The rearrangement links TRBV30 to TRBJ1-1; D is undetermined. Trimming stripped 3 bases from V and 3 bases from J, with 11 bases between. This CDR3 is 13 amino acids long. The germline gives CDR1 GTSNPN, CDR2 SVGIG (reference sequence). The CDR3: CAWRITAYTEAFF. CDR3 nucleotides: TGTGCCTGGAGAATCACAGCGTACACTGAAGCTTTCTTT.

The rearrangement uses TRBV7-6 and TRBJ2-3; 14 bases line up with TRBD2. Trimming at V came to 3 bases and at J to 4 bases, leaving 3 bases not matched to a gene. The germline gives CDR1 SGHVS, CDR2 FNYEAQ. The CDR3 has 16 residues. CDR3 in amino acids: CASSLGTSGSADTQYF. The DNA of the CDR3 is TGTGCCAGCAGCTTGGGGACTAGCGGGAGCGCAGATACGCAGTATTTT. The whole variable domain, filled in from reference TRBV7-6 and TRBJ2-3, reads GAGVSQSPRYKVTKRGQDVALRCDPISGHVSLYWYRQALGQGPEFLTYFNYEAQQDKSGLPNDRFSAERPEGSISTLTIQRTEQRDSAMYRCASSLGTSGSADTQYFGPGTRLTVL.

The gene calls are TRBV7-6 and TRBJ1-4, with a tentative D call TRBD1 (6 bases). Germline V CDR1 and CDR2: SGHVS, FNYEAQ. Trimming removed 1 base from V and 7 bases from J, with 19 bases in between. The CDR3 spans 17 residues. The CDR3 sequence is CASSLGGVPGHFEKLFF. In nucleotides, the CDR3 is TGTGCCAGCAGCTTAGGGGGCGTACCGGGACATTTTGAAAAACTGTTTTTT.

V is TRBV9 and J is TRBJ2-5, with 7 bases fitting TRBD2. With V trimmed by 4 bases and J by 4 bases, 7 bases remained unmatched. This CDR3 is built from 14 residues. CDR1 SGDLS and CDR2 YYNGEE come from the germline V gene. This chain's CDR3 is CASSPRGVIETQYF. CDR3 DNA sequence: TGTGCCAGCAGCCCCCGGGGGGTAATAGAGACCCAGTACTTC.

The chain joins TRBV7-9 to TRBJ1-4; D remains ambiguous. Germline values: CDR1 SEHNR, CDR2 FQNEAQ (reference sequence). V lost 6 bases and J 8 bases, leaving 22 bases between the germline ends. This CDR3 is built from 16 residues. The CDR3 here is CASRLYRGRDREKLFF. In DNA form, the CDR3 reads TGTGCCAGCAGACTCTACCGGGGAAGGGATCGAGAAAAACTGTTTTTT.

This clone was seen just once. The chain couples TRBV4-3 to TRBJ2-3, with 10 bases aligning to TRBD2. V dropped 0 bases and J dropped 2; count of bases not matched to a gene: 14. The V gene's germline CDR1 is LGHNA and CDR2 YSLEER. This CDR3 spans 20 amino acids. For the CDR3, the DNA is TGCGCCAGCAGCCAAGACTCCCGTCTAAGGACTAGCGGATACACAGATACGCAGTATTTT. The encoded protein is CASSQDSRLRTSGYTDTQYF.

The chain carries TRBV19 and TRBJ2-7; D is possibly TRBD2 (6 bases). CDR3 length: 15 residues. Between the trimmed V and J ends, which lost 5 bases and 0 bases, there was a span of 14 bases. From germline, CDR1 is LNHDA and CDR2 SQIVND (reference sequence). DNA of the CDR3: TGTGCCAGTAGTCCCAGGGACTTCCTCTCCTACGAGCAGTACTTC. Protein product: CASSPRDFLSYEQYF. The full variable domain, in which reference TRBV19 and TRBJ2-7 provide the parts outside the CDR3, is DGGITQSPKYLFRKEGQNVTLSCEQNLNHDAMYWYRQDPGQGLRLIYYSQIVNDFQKGDIAEGYSVSREKKESFPLTVTSAQKNPTAFYLCASSPRDFLSYEQYFGPGTRLTVT.

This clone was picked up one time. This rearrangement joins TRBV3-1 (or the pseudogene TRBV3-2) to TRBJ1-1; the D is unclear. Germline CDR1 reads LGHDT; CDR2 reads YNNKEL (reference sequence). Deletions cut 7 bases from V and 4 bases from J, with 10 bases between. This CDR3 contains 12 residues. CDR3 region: CASNRLGTEAFF. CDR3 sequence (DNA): TGTGCCAGCAACCGTTTAGGCACTGAAGCTTTCTTT.

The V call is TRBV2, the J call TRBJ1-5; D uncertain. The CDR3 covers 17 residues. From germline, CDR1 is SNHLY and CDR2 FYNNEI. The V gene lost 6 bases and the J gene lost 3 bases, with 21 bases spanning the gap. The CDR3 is CASRKDLWGGDNQPQHF. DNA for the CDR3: TGTGCCAGCAGAAAGGACCTCTGGGGTGGCGACAATCAGCCCCAGCATTTT.

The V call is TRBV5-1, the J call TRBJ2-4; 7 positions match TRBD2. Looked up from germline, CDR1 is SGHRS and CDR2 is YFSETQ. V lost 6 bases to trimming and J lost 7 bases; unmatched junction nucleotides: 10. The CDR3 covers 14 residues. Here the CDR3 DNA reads TGCGCCAGCACCCTGGGGGGGGAGTCGAACATTCAGTACTTC. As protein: CASTLGGESNIQYF.

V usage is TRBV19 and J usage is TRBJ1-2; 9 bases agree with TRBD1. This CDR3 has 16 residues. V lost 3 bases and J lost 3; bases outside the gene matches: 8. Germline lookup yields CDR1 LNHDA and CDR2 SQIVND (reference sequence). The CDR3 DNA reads TGTGCCAGTAGTATTATACAGGGGGCGGACTACTATGGCTACACCTTC. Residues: CASSIIQGADYYGYTF.

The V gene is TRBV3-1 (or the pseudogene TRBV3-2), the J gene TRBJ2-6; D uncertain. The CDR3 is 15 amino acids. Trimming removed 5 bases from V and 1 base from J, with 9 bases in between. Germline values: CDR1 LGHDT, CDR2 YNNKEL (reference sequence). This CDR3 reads CASSARLSGANVLTF. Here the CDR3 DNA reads TGTGCCAGCAGCGCCCGCCTATCTGGGGCCAACGTCCTGACTTTC.

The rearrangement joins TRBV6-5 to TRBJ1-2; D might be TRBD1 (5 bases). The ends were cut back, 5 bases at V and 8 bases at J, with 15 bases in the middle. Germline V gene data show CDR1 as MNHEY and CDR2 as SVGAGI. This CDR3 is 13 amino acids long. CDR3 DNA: TGTGCCAGCAGTCTTACAGGATGGGGGGGCTACACCTTC. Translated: CASSLTGWGGYTF.

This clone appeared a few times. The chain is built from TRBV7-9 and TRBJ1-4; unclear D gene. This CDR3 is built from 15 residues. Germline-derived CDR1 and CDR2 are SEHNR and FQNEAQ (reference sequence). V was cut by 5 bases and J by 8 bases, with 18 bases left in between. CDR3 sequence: CASSPGHSPREKLFF. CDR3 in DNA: TGTGCCAGCAGCCCGGGCCACTCTCCGAGGGAAAAACTGTTTTTT.

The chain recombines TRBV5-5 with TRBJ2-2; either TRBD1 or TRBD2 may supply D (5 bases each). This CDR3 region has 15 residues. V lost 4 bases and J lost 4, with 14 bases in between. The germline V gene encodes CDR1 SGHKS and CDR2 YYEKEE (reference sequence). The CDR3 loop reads CASSEREGVTGELFF. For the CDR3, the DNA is TGTGCCAGCAGCGAACGGGAAGGGGTCACCGGGGAGCTGTTTTTT.

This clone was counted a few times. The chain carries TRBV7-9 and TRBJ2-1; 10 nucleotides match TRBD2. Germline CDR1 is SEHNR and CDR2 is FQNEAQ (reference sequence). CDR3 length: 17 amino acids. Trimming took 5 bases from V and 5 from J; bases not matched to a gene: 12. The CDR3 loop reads CASSPTPGTSEDNEQFF. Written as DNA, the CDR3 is TGTGCCAGCAGCCCTACCCCCGGGACTAGCGAGGACAATGAGCAGTTCTTC.

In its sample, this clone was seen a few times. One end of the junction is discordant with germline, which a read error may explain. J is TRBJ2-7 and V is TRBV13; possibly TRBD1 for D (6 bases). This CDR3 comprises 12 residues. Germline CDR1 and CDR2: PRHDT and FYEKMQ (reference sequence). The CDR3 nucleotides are TGTGCCAGCAGCTTAGGGGTCAGGGGCCCTTGGTTC. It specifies CASSLGVRGPWF.

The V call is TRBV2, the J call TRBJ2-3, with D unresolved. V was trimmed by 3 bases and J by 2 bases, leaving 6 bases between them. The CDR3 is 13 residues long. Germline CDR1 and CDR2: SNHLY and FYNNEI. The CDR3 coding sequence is TGTGCCAGCAGTGACACTTTCACAGATACGCAGTATTTT. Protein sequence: CASSDTFTDTQYF.

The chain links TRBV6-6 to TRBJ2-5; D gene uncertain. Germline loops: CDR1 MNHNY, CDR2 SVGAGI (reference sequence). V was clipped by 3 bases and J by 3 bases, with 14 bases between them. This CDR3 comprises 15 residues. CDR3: CASSYGVGGEETQYF. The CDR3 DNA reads TGTGCCAGCAGTTATGGGGTTGGCGGCGAAGAGACCCAGTACTTC.

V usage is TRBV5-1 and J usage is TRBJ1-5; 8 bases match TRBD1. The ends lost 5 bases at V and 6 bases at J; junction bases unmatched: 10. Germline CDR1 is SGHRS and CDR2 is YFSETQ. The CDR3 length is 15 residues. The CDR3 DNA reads TGCGCCAGCAGTTTAACAGGGGGAGCTTTTCAGCCCCAGCATTTT. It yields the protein CASSLTGGAFQPQHF.

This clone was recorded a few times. DNA of the CDR3: TGCGCCAGCGGGCAGGTTGGCACTGAAGCTTTCTTT. It translates to CASGQVGTEAFF. The V call is TRBV5-1, the J call TRBJ1-1; unclear D gene. The V end was cut by 7 bases, the J end by 4 bases, with 11 bases between. The germline V gene has CDR1 SGHRS and CDR2 YFSETQ. The CDR3 runs to 12 residues.

CDR3 region: CASSQGQGDEKLFF. For the CDR3, the DNA is TGTGCCAGCAGCCAGGGACAGGGGGACGAAAAACTGTTTTTT. The chain joins TRBV4-2 to TRBJ1-4; TRBD1 matches at 11 bases. The germline V gene encodes CDR1 LGHNA and CDR2 YNFKEQ. This CDR3 has 14 residues. V gave up 3 bases and J gave up 8 bases; unmatched junction bases: 2.

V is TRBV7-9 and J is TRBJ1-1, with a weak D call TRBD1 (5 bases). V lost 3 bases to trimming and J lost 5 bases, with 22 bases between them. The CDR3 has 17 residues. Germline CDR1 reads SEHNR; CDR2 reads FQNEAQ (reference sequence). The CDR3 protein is CASSFTRDSLSGTEAFF. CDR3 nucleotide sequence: TGTGCCAGCAGCTTTACTCGGGACTCTTTAAGTGGAACTGAAGCTTTCTTT.

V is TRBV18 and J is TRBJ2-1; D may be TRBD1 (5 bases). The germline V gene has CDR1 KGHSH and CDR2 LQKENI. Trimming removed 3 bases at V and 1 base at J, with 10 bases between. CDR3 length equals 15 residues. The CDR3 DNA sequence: TGTGCCAGCTCACCCGCTCAGGGTTCCTACAATGAGCAGTTCTTC. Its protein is CASSPAQGSYNEQFF.